The 17 T cell receptor beta chains below all came from one sample that was sequenced in a study of shared clonotypes between healthy human individuals. TCRdb's copy holds only in-frame clones and misses some; the assay was immunoSEQ multiplex PCR. The sample has some 1 million clones, about 80% seen once. Sequenced input: memory CD4+ T cells sorted from blood. Sample subset: CD45RA-negative fraction. The receptor source for this set is a man between 18 and 35 years old in good health.

Here the CDR3 DNA reads TGTGCCAGCAGCTTAGTGGGCGGGGGCTACACCGGGGAGCTGTTTTTT. Protein sequence: CASSLVGGGYTGELFF. The V gene is TRBV7-8, the J gene TRBJ2-2, with a possible D match to TRBD2 (7 bases). CDR3 length: 16 residues. The V end was cut by 1 base, the J end by 3 bases, with 12 bases between. In germline, CDR1 is SGHVS, CDR2 FQNEAQ. The variable domain in full, completed from reference TRBV7-8 and TRBJ2-2, reads GAGVSQSPRYKVAKRGQDVALRCDPISGHVSLFWYQQALGQGPEFLTYFQNEAQLDKSGLPSDRFFAERPEGSVSTLKIQRTQQEDSAVYLCASSLVGGGYTGELFFGEGSRLTVL.

This sequence joins TRBV2 and TRBJ2-7; D might be TRBD2 (5 bases). The CDR3 is made up of 11 amino acids. CDR1 SNHLY and CDR2 FYNNEI come from the germline V gene. The V end lost 6 bases, the J end lost 7 bases, and 10 bases lay between the germline ends. The CDR3 protein is CASSPEGEQYF. The DNA of the CDR3 is TGTGCCAGCAGCCCCGAGGGAGAGCAGTACTTC. Supplemented by reference TRBV2 and TRBJ2-7, the full variable domain reads EPEVTQTPSHQVTQMGQEVILRCVPISNHLYFYWYRQILGQKVEFLVSFYNNEISEKSEIFDDQFSVERPDGSNFTLKIRSTKLEDSAMYFCASSPEGEQYFGPGTRLTVT.

V usage is TRBV7-3 and J usage is TRBJ1-1; D is ambiguous. Germline V gene sequence: CDR1 SGHTA, CDR2 FQGTGA. V lost 5 bases and J lost 6, with 16 bases in between. The CDR3 length is 14 residues. The CDR3 nucleotides read TGTGCCAGCAGCCCCGGTTCTCCGGGATCTGAAGCTTTCTTT. It yields the protein CASSPGSPGSEAFF.

This clone was counted between two and nine times. The chain couples TRBV15 to TRBJ2-7, with D uncertain. The CDR3 has 14 residues. Deletions cut 5 bases from V and 0 bases from J, with 11 bases between. CDR1 and CDR2 from the germline V gene are LNHNV and YYDKDF (reference sequence). This CDR3 reads CATSRDGYSYEQYF. The CDR3, as DNA: TGTGCCACCAGCCGCGACGGTTACTCCTACGAGCAGTACTTC.

This clone was seen more than once but under ten times. This chain uses TRBV27 with TRBJ1-1, with 9 bases identical to TRBD1. The V segment lost 2 bases and the J segment 2 bases; nucleotides outside the gene matches: 9. CDR3 length: 17 residues. CDR1 and CDR2 (germline): MNHEY, SMNVEV (reference sequence). CDR3 nucleotide sequence: TGTGCCAGCAGTTTAATTCGGGGGACAGGGAGAAACACTGAAGCTTTCTTT. The encoded protein is CASSLIRGTGRNTEAFF.

This clone was seen just once. The chain uses TRBV6-5 and TRBJ1-2, with unresolved D. Germline assignment: CDR1 MNHEY and CDR2 SVGAGI. The ends were cut back, 0 bases at V and 8 bases at J, with 10 bases in the middle. This CDR3 is 13 amino acids long. CDR3 sequence reads: CASSYSYLMGYTF. The CDR3 DNA is TGTGCCAGCAGTTACTCGTATCTTATGGGCTACACCTTC.

This clone has only a few counts. Other nucleotide sequences in the sample specify the same CDR3. This sequence joins TRBV18 and TRBJ2-5; 8 bases are shared with TRBD1. This CDR3 region has 13 residues. Germline V CDR1 and CDR2: KGHSH, LQKENI. Losses at the gene ends were 1 base for V and 5 bases for J; bases not matched to a gene: 0. The CDR3 sequence: CASSPRQGETQYF. CDR3 bases: TGTGCCAGCTCACCACGACAGGGGGAGACCCAGTACTTC.

The V call is TRBV19, the J call TRBJ2-2; no clear D gene. Germline loops: CDR1 LNHDA, CDR2 SQIVND (reference sequence). This CDR3 is 13 amino acids long. With 6 bases removed from V and 4 bases from J, the gap between germline ends came to 9 bases. The CDR3 coding sequence is TGTGCCAGTAGACGGACCGCCACCGGGGAGCTGTTTTTT. Its protein product is CASRRTATGELFF.

This sequence joins TRBV9 and TRBJ1-3; 9 bases align to TRBD1. V lost 0 bases, J lost 3 bases, and 1 base stayed unmatched. This CDR3 comprises 15 residues. Germline V gene sequence: CDR1 SGDLS, CDR2 YYNGEE. CDR3: CASSVEGQGGNTIYF. The CDR3 DNA follows: TGTGCCAGCAGCGTAGAGGGACAGGGTGGAAACACCATATATTTT.

The J gene is TRBJ2-7, the V gene TRBV2; 11 nucleotides line up with TRBD2. Germline loops: CDR1 SNHLY, CDR2 FYNNEI. This CDR3 contains 15 residues. V lost 5 bases and J lost 1; bases outside the gene matches: 4. In DNA, the CDR3 is TGTGCCAGCAGTTTTGGGACTAGCGGTTCCTACGAGCAGTACTTC. This codes for CASSFGTSGSYEQYF.

The rearrangement joins TRBV5-4 to TRBJ2-7, with 8 bases matching TRBD1. V was pared by 4 bases and J by 5 bases, with 8 bases of the junction left unmatched. The germline V gene has CDR1 SGHNT and CDR2 YYREEE (reference sequence). The CDR3 covers 14 residues. CDR3 nucleotide sequence: TGTGCCAGCAGCAACGACAGGGGAGGAAACGAGCAGTACTTC. It specifies CASSNDRGGNEQYF.

The gene calls are TRBV7-2 and TRBJ1-1; D is undetermined. The V gene's germline CDR1 is SGHTA and CDR2 FQGNSA. The CDR3 length is 13 residues. V dropped 5 bases and J dropped 5 bases, with 12 bases sitting between them. CDR3 sequence: CASSPRVRTEAFF. In DNA, the CDR3 is TGTGCCAGCAGCCCCAGAGTGAGGACTGAAGCTTTCTTT.

This chain joins TRBV7-9 and TRBJ2-3, with 14 bases lining up with TRBD2. The CDR3 totals 18 residues. Unmatched junction bases numbered 12, after V lost 10 bases and J lost 0 bases. CDR1 SEHNR and CDR2 FQNEAQ come from the germline V gene (reference sequence). CDR3 sequence reads: CATTLVGTSGSSTDTQYF. In nucleotides, the CDR3 is TGTGCCACCACGTTGGTGGGGACTAGCGGGAGTAGCACAGATACGCAGTATTTT.

The rearrangement links TRBV5-4 to TRBJ1-1, with TRBD1 matching over 8 bases. Germline CDR1 and CDR2: SGHNT and YYREEE (reference sequence). V lost 0 bases to trimming and J lost 6 bases; unmatched junction nucleotides: 7. This CDR3 region has 15 residues. The CDR3 DNA reads TGTGCCAGCAGCTTGGACGACAGGGGATGGGCTGAAGCTTTCTTT. Its protein is CASSLDDRGWAEAFF.

A single count supports this clone. CDR3 sequence (DNA): TGCGCCAGCAGCCAAATCCCGGTCGTGGATACGCAGTATTTT. Its protein product is CASSQIPVVDTQYF. This chain uses TRBV4-1 with TRBJ2-3; D not resolved. With 2 bases removed from V and 6 bases from J, the gap between germline ends came to 12 bases. Germline CDR1 reads MGHRA; CDR2 reads YSYEKL. This CDR3 region has 14 residues.

V usage is TRBV2 and J usage is TRBJ1-1, with D possibly TRBD1 on 5 matching bases. The ends were cut back, 7 bases at V and 1 base at J, with 13 bases in the middle. Per the germline V gene, CDR1 is SNHLY and CDR2 is FYNNEI. The CDR3 covers 14 residues. CDR3 sequence reads: CASTATAANTEAFF. The CDR3 DNA reads as TGTGCCAGCACCGCGACAGCCGCGAACACTGAAGCTTTCTTT.

CDR3: CASSEWGRAGNEQFF. The CDR3 nucleotides are TGTGCCAGCAGTGAATGGGGAAGGGCCGGCAATGAGCAGTTCTTC. The V gene is TRBV6-1, the J gene TRBJ2-1; D unresolved. V lost 2 bases and J lost 6, with 14 bases in between. Per germline, CDR1 MNHNS and CDR2 SASEGT. The CDR3 is 15 amino acids.